The entry below gives a single TCR beta chain sequence along with its context. In TCRdb, the RT-PCR reads were re-called with MiXCR into one record per CDR3 protein. This table has roughly 940,000 distinct CDR3 sequences, more than 15% appearing once. The data derive from a study of patients and donors after allogeneic stem cell transplantation. From germline, CDR1 is KGHSH and CDR2 LQKENI. V dropped 3 bases and J dropped 5; count of bases not matched to a gene: 4. The CDR3 has 16 residues. The source is a human donor who was either an allogeneic HSCT recipient or a stem cell or donor lymphocyte infusion donor (not recorded which). It is not recorded whose cells these are; they may come from a transplant donor. The genes are TRBV18 and TRBJ2-3; 14 nucleotides line up with TRBD2. Sequencing was carried out using blood, either unsorted or a sorted T cell fraction (not recorded which). CDR3 nucleotide sequence: TGTGCCAGCTCACCGGGACTAGCGGGAGTGAAAGATACGCAGTATTTT. Its protein is CASSPGLAGVKDTQYF.